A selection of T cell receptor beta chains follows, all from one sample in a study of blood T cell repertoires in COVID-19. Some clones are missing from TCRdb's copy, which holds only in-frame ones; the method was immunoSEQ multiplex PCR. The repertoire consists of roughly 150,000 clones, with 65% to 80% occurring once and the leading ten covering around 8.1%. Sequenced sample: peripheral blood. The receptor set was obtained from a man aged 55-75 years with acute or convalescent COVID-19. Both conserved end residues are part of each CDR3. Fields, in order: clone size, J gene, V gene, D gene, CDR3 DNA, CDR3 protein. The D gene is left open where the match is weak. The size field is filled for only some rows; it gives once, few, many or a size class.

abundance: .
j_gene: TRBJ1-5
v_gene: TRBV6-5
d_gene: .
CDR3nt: TGTGCCAGCAGTCGGAGGCAGGGCAATCAGCCCCAGCATTTT
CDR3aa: CASSRRQGNQPQHF

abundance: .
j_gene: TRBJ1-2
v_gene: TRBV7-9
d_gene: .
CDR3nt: TGTGCCAGCAGCTTTCGCAGGGAAGCTAACTATGGCTACACCTTC
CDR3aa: CASSFRREANYGYTF

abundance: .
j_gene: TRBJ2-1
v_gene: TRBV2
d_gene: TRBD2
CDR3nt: TGTGCCAGCAGTCCTACGACTAGCGGGGTAGGCAATGAGCAGTTCTTC
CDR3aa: CASSPTTSGVGNEQFF

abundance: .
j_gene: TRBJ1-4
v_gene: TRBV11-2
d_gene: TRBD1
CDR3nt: TGTGCCAGCAGCAAGGGACAGGGCACAACTAATGAAAAACTGTTTTTT
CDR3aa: CASSKGQGTTNEKLFF

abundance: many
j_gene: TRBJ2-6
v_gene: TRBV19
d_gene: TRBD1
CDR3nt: TGTGCCAGTAGTGTTTCCGGGACAGGGGCCTCTGGGGCCAACGTCCTGACTTTC
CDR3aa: CASSVSGTGASGANVLTF

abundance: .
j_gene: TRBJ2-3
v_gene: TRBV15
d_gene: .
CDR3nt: TGTGCCACCAGCAGAGGGGAGGCGGGGCCCACAGATACGCAGTATTTT
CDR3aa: CATSRGEAGPTDTQYF

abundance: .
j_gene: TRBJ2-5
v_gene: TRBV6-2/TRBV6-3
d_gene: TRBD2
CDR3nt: TGTGCCAGCAGTCAACCCAGACTAGCGGGCCAAGAGACCCAGTACTTC
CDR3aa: CASSQPRLAGQETQYF

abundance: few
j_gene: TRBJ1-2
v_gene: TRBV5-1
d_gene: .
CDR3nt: TGCGCCAGCAGCTCCAAGCTTACGGAAGTCCCGGGGGGCTACACCTTC
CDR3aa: CASSSKLTEVPGGYTF

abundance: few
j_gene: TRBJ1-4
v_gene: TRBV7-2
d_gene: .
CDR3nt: TGTGCCAGCAGCTTAGGAGGGGGAAATAATGAAAAACTGTTTTTT
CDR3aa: CASSLGGGNNEKLFF

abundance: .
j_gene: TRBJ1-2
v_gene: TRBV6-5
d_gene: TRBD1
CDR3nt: TGTGCCAGCAGTTCAGCCGACAGGGCTAATGGCTACACCTTC
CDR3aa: CASSSADRANGYTF

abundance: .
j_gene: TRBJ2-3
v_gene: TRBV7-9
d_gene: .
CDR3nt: TGTGCCAGCAGCTCAATACAGGGTCGGGCAGATACGCAGTATTTT
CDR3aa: CASSSIQGRADTQYF

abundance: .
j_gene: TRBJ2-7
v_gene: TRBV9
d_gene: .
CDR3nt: TGTGCCAGCAGCGTAGTCGGCGGGGGCTATGGCGAGCAGTACTTC
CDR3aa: CASSVVGGGYGEQYF

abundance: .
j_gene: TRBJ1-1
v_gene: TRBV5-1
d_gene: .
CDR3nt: TGCGCCAGCAGCTTGGTAGGGGGAGTGTACACTGAAGCTTTCTTT
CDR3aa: CASSLVGGVYTEAFF

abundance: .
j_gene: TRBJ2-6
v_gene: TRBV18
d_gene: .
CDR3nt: TGTGCCAGCTCACCCACGACAGGCAACTCTGGGGCCAACGTCCTGACTTTC
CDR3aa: CASSPTTGNSGANVLTF

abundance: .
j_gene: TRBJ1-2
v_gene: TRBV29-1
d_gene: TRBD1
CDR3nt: TGCAGCGTCCAAGGGACAGGGGTCGACTATGGCTACACCTTC
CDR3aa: CSVQGTGVDYGYTF

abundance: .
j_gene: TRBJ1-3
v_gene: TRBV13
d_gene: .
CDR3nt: TGTGCCAGCAGCTCGGGGGGCACGGGCGGAAACACCATATATTTT
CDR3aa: CASSSGGTGGNTIYF

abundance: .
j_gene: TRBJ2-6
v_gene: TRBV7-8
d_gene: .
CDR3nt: TGTGCCAGCAGCTCTCAAGGACTTTCTGGGGCCAACGTCCTGACTTTC
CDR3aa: CASSSQGLSGANVLTF

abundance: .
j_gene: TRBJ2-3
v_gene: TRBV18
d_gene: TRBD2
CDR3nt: TGTGCCAGCTCACCCCTAGCGGGGGGCACAGATACGCAGTATTTT
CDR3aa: CASSPLAGGTDTQYF

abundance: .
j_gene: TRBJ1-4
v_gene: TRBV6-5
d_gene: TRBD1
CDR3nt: TGTGCCAGCAGTTACCGTTGGACAGGGGGCGAAAAACTGTTTTTT
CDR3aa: CASSYRWTGGEKLFF

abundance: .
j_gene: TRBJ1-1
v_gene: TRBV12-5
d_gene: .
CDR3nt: TGTGCTAGTGGTGCCGCGTCAGGGCTGAACACTGAAGCTTTCTTT
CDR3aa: CASGAASGLNTEAFF

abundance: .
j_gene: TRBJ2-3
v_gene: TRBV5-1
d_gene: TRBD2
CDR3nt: TGCGCCAGCAGCTTGACTAGCGGGGTCACAGATACGCAGTATTTT
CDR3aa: CASSLTSGVTDTQYF

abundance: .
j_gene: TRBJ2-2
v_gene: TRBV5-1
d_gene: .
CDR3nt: TGCGCCAGCAGCTTGGGGCAGGTCAACACCGGGGAGCTGTTTTTT
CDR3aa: CASSLGQVNTGELFF

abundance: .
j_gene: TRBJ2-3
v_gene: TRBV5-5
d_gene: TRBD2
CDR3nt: TGTGCCAGCAGCTATGGTTCCGGGGGGGCCACAGATACGCAGTATTTT
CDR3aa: CASSYGSGGATDTQYF

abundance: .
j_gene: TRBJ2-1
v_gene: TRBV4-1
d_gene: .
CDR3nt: TGCGCCAGCAGCCAGGACTCTTATGTTTACAATGAGCAGTTCTTC
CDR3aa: CASSQDSYVYNEQFF

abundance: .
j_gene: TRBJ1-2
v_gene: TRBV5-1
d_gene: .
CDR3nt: TGCGCCAGCAGCTCACCCGGACAGTCCTTCTACACCTTC
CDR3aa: CASSSPGQSFYTF

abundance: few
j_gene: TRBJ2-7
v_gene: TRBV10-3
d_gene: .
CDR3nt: TGTGCCATCAGTGTGACCCCGAGACAGAATTACGAGCAGTACTTC
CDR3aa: CAISVTPRQNYEQYF

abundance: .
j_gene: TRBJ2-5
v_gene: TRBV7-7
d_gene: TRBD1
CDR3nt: TGTGCTAGCAGCGCACAGGGGACCCAAGAGACCCAGTACTTC
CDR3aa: CASSAQGTQETQYF